The 23 T cell receptor beta chains below come from one sample, sequenced in a study of cytomegalovirus exposure and HLA in healthy donors. It was with 60 Vbeta and 13 Jbeta primers that the PCR ran. Sequencing was performed with immunoSEQ multiplex PCR; in TCRdb, only in-frame clones are kept and a portion is missing. The repertoire holds roughly 100,000 clones, with around 80% as singletons. The specimen was PBMCs. These receptors all come from a female donor in good health and CMV-seropositive.

The V and J genes are TRBV5-1 and TRBJ2-2; TRBD2 aligns across 9 bases. The CDR3 sequence is 14 residues long. Germline V gene sequence: CDR1 SGHRS, CDR2 YFSETQ. Trimming took 4 bases from V and 7 from J; bases not matched to a gene: 5. The CDR3 loop is CASSPSGINGELFF. CDR3 nucleotide sequence: TGCGCCAGCAGCCCTAGCGGGATCAACGGGGAGCTGTTTTTT.

DNA for the CDR3: TGTGCCAGCAGCAAAGCCGGGGGGACCAGCGGATCGAGCAATCAGCCCCAGCATTTT. Amino acid sequence: CASSKAGGTSGSSNQPQHF. The chain couples TRBV21-1 to TRBJ1-5. TRBV21-1 is labeled a pseudogene. CDR3 length equals 19 residues.

This clone was seen a handful of times. The V gene is TRBV30, the J gene TRBJ1-2; 7 nucleotides agree with TRBD1. CDR3 length: 13 amino acids. V dropped 1 base and J dropped 3; count of bases not matched to a gene: 2. Per germline, CDR1 GTSNPN and CDR2 SVGIG (reference sequence). CDR3 coding DNA: TGTGCCTGGAGTGAGGGGGCTCACTATGGCTACACCTTC. Translating gives CAWSEGAHYGYTF.

The chain joins TRBV7-6 to TRBJ1-6; D is perhaps TRBD1 (6 bases). V was clipped by 6 bases and J by 7 bases, with 10 bases between them. The CDR3 contains 13 residues. Germline-derived CDR1 and CDR2 are SGHVS and FNYEAQ. In DNA form, the CDR3 reads TGTGCCAGCAGTCCTCAGGGGAATTCACCCCTCCACTTT. This encodes CASSPQGNSPLHF. Full variable domain (rest looked up from reference TRBV7-6 and TRBJ1-6): GAGVSQSPRYKVTKRGQDVALRCDPISGHVSLYWYRQALGQGPEFLTYFNYEAQQDKSGLPNDRFSAERPEGSISTLTIQRTEQRDSAMYRCASSPQGNSPLHFGNGTRLTVT.

The chain employs TRBV6-6 and TRBJ2-7; tentative D call: TRBD2 (5 bases). There are 13 residues in the CDR3. Germline V gene sequence: CDR1 MNHNY, CDR2 SVGAGI (reference sequence). V lost 2 bases and J 0 bases, leaving 5 bases between the germline ends. The CDR3 DNA is TGTGCCAGCAGTTACACTAGCTCCTACGAGCAGTACTTC. Amino acid sequence: CASSYTSSYEQYF.

The chain carries TRBV19 and TRBJ2-5, with TRBD2 matching over 10 bases. This CDR3 is 17 amino acids long. Germline trimming cut 0 bases from V and 2 bases from J; bases unmatched to any gene: 6. Germline V CDR1 and CDR2: LNHDA, SQIVND (reference sequence). In DNA, the CDR3 is TGTGCCAGTAGTATAGATCTATCACTAGCGGGACAAGAGACCCAGTACTTC. This codes for CASSIDLSLAGQETQYF.

The genes are TRBV28 and TRBJ2-1, with D maybe TRBD1 (5 bases). Trimming removed 4 bases from V and 10 bases from J, with 11 bases in between. The CDR3 is made up of 12 amino acids. CDR1 and CDR2 from the germline V gene are MDHEN and SYDVKM. This CDR3 reads CASSSSHREQFF. The CDR3, as DNA: TGTGCCAGCAGTTCTTCACACAGGGAGCAGTTCTTC.

This clone was picked up one time. The chain recombines TRBV19 with TRBJ2-6; D is ambiguous. The CDR3 has 15 residues. The germline V and J ends were trimmed by 3 bases and 0 bases, with 6 bases remaining between them. Germline V gene sequence: CDR1 LNHDA, CDR2 SQIVND (reference sequence). The CDR3 sequence is CASSILSSGANVLTF. In DNA form, the CDR3 reads TGTGCCAGTAGTATTCTGAGCTCTGGGGCCAACGTCCTGACTTTC. Using reference TRBV19 and TRBJ2-6 for the parts outside the CDR3, the full variable domain is DGGITQSPKYLFRKEGQNVTLSCEQNLNHDAMYWYRQDPGQGLRLIYYSQIVNDFQKGDIAEGYSVSREKKESFPLTVTSAQKNPTAFYLCASSILSSGANVLTFGAGSRLTVL.

The V call is TRBV2, the J call TRBJ1-2; D perhaps matches TRBD1 (6 bases). The CDR3 has 13 residues. Between the trimmed V and J ends, which lost 4 bases and 8 bases, there was a span of 14 bases. Germline V gene lookup returns CDR1 SNHLY and CDR2 FYNNEI. In nucleotides, the CDR3 is TGTGCCAGCAGTGTCACAGGGAATCAGGGCTACACCTTC. Encoded protein: CASSVTGNQGYTF.

The rearrangement links TRBV28 to TRBJ2-1, with 7 positions matching TRBD2. The V segment lost 3 bases and the J segment 0 bases; nucleotides outside the gene matches: 11. CDR3 size: 18 residues. Germline V gene lookup returns CDR1 MDHEN and CDR2 SYDVKM. The CDR3 protein is CASSFPLAGGSSYNEQFF. The CDR3 bases are TGTGCCAGCAGTTTCCCTTTGGCGGGCGGGAGCTCCTACAATGAGCAGTTCTTC. Combining the CDR3 with reference TRBV28 and TRBJ2-1 gives the whole variable domain DVKVTQSSRYLVKRTGEKVFLECVQDMDHENMFWYRQDPGLGLRLIYFSYDVKMKEKGDIPEGYSVSREKKERFSLILESASTNQTSMYLCASSFPLAGGSSYNEQFFGPGTRLTVL.

The chain has TRBV5-1 and TRBJ2-6; 7 bases line up with TRBD1. The CDR3 length is 14 residues. Germline CDR1 reads SGHRS; CDR2 reads YFSETQ. Germline trimming cut 7 bases from V and 2 bases from J; bases unmatched to any gene: 3. This CDR3 reads CASSQGAGANVLTF. In DNA form, the CDR3 reads TGCGCCAGCTCCCAGGGGGCTGGGGCCAACGTCCTGACTTTC. Drawing the rest from reference TRBV5-1 and TRBJ2-6, the complete variable domain is KAGVTQTPRYLIKTRGQQVTLSCSPISGHRSVSWYQQTPGQGLQFLFEYFSETQRNKGNFPGRFSGRQFSNSRSEMNVSTLELGDSALYLCASSQGAGANVLTFGAGSRLTVL.

The rearrangement links TRBV5-4 to TRBJ2-3; D remains unclear. V was shortened by 2 bases and J by 5 bases, with 15 bases between the two germline ends. From germline, CDR1 is SGHNT and CDR2 YYREEE (reference sequence). The CDR3 totals 15 residues. The CDR3: CASSFTLAGQDTQYF. CDR3 bases: TGTGCCAGCAGCTTCACCCTGGCTGGGCAAGATACGCAGTATTTT. Full variable domain (missing parts from reference TRBV5-4 and TRBJ2-3): ETGVTQSPTHLIKTRGQQVTLRCSSQSGHNTVSWYQQALGQGPQFIFQYYREEENGRGNFPPRFSGLQFPNYSSELNVNALELDDSALYLCASSFTLAGQDTQYFGPGTRLTVL.

The chain links TRBV2 to TRBJ1-4; TRBD1 matches 7 bases. The CDR3 is 11 amino acids. Germline values: CDR1 SNHLY, CDR2 FYNNEI. The V and J ends lost 8 bases and 7 bases, in that order; junction bases with no gene match: 1. The CDR3 nucleotides read TGTGCCAGCCAGGGGGGTGAAAAACTGTTTTTT. Residues: CASQGGEKLFF.

CDR3 bases: TGTGCCAGTAACCAGGGTGGCTGGTCCTCCCTCCACTTT. As protein: CASNQGGWSSLHF. This chain uses TRBV9 with TRBJ1-6; maybe TRBD1 (5 bases). The V end was cut by 8 bases, the J end by 14 bases, with 20 bases between. The CDR3 has 13 residues. The germline V gene has CDR1 SGDLS and CDR2 YYNGEE.

The gene calls are TRBV6-6 and TRBJ1-2, with a weak D call TRBD1 (6 bases). This CDR3 contains 12 residues. The germline V gene has CDR1 MNHNY and CDR2 SVGAGI (reference sequence). The V end was cut by 6 bases, the J end by 8 bases, with 13 bases between. The CDR3 here is CASSDNRVGYTF. Written as DNA, the CDR3 is TGTGCCAGCAGCGACAACAGGGTCGGCTACACCTTC.

The table lists this clone with a few counts. The gene calls are TRBV15 and TRBJ1-2; D possibly corresponds to TRBD1 (6 bases). V lost 2 bases and J lost 8, with 21 bases in between. CDR3 length: 16 amino acids. Germline CDR1 LNHNV, CDR2 YYDKDF (reference sequence). The CDR3 DNA reads as TGTGCCACCAGCAGACCTCGGACAGCCCGGGGATACGGCTACACCTTC. It is translated as CATSRPRTARGYGYTF.

This rearrangement joins TRBV5-1 to TRBJ2-7; 8 bases are a match to TRBD2. The J segment lost 6 bases and the V segment lost 0 bases, leaving 5 bases of the junction unmatched. The CDR3 runs to 14 residues. Looked up from germline, CDR1 is SGHRS and CDR2 is YFSETQ. The CDR3 region is CASSLGQGTSEQYF. As DNA, the CDR3 is TGCGCCAGCAGCTTGGGGCAGGGGACTAGCGAGCAGTACTTC. The whole variable domain, filled in from reference TRBV5-1 and TRBJ2-7, reads KAGVTQTPRYLIKTRGQQVTLSCSPISGHRSVSWYQQTPGQGLQFLFEYFSETQRNKGNFPGRFSGRQFSNSRSEMNVSTLELGDSALYLCASSLGQGTSEQYFGPGTRLTVT.

This clone was seen a handful of times. The V call is TRBV6-1, the J call TRBJ2-7; 10 bases are a match to TRBD1. There are 13 residues in the CDR3. CDR1 is MNHNS and CDR2 is SASEGT in the germline V gene. Losses at the gene ends were 5 bases for V and 5 bases for J; bases not matched to a gene: 3. This chain's CDR3 is CASSRQGADEQYF. Here the CDR3 DNA reads TGTGCCAGCAGTAGACAGGGGGCCGACGAGCAGTACTTC.

This chain uses TRBV10-3 with TRBJ2-7, with 14 positions matching TRBD2. Trimming cost V 7 bases and J 0 bases; bases outside gene matches: 8. The CDR3 has 17 residues. CDR1 is ENHRY, CDR2 SYGVKD, per germline. The CDR3 nucleotides are TGTGCCATCAAAGGGACTAGCGGGAGAGGTGGCTCCTACGAGCAGTACTTC. This encodes CAIKGTSGRGGSYEQYF.

The J gene is TRBJ1-6, the V gene TRBV5-1, with D possibly being TRBD1 (5 bases). The germline CDR1 and CDR2 sequences are SGHRS and YFSETQ. There are 14 residues in the CDR3. Trimming cost V 3 bases and J 7 bases, with 11 bases left between them. In DNA form, the CDR3 reads TGCGCCAGCAGCTCCGACAGCTTGAATTCACCCCTCCACTTT. This gives the protein CASSSDSLNSPLHF. Full variable domain (remainder filled in from reference TRBV5-1 and TRBJ1-6): KAGVTQTPRYLIKTRGQQVTLSCSPISGHRSVSWYQQTPGQGLQFLFEYFSETQRNKGNFPGRFSGRQFSNSRSEMNVSTLELGDSALYLCASSSDSLNSPLHFGNGTRLTVT.

CDR3 in amino acids: CASSFTRLSSYNEQFF. CDR3 nucleotide sequence: TGTGCCAGCAGCTTTACGAGACTGTCCTCCTACAATGAGCAGTTCTTC. The chain carries TRBV7-2 and TRBJ2-1; D is unresolved. V was trimmed by 3 bases and J by 0 bases, leaving 12 bases between them. Germline V gene lookup returns CDR1 SGHTA and CDR2 FQGNSA. The CDR3 is 16 amino acids.

V is TRBV13 and J is TRBJ2-2; the D is unclear. V lost 6 bases and J 7 bases, leaving 6 bases between the germline ends. This CDR3 region has 11 residues. CDR1 and CDR2 from the germline V gene are PRHDT and FYEKMQ (reference sequence). The CDR3 is CASRESGELFF. CDR3 sequence (DNA): TGTGCCAGCAGGGAGAGCGGGGAGCTGTTTTTT.

V usage is TRBV2 and J usage is TRBJ2-7; D not certain. Trimming pared 3 bases from V and 1 base from J, leaving 7 bases between. The length of the CDR3 is 13 residues. The germline V gene has CDR1 SNHLY and CDR2 FYNNEI. The CDR3 DNA follows: TGTGCCAGCAGTGACAGTCCTTCCTACGAGCAGTACTTC. This codes for CASSDSPSYEQYF.